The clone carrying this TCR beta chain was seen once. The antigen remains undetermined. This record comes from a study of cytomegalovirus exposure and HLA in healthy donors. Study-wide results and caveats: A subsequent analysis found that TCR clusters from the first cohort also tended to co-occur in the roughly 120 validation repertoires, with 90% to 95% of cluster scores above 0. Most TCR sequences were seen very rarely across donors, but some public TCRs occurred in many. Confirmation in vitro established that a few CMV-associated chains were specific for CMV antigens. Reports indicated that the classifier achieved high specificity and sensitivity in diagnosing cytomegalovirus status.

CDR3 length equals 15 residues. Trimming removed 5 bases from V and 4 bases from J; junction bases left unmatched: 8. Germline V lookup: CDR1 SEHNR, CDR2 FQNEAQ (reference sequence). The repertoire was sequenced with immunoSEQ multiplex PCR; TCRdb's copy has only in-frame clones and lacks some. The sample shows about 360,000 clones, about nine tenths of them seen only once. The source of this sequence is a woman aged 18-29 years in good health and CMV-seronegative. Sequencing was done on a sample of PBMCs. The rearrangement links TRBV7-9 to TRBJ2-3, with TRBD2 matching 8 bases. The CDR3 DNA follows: TGTGCCAGCAGCCCGTTACGGGGGGGCCCAGATACGCAGTATTTT. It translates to CASSPLRGGPDTQYF.